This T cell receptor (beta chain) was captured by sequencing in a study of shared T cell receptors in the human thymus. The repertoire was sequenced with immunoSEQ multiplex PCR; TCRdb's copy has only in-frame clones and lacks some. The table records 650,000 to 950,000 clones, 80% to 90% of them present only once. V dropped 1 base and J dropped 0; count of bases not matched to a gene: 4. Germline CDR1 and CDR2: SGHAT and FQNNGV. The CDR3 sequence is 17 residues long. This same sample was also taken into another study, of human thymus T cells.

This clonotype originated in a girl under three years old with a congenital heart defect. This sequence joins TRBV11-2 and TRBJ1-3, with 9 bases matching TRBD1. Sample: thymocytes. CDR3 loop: CASSLVRDRDSGNTIYF. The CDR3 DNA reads TGTGCCAGCAGCTTAGTGCGGGACAGGGACTCTGGAAACACCATATATTTT.